The 11 T cell receptor beta chains given below trace back to one sample, sequenced in a study of blood T cell repertoires in COVID-19. Produced via immunoSEQ multiplex PCR; TCRdb's table is partial and in-frame only. The table includes some 160,000 clones, more than 75% detected once. Sequencing was done on a sample of peripheral blood. The receptor source for this set is a man over 45 who had recovered from COVID-19.

This chain uses TRBV7-9 with TRBJ2-7, with a tentative D call TRBD2 (5 bases). From germline, CDR1 is SEHNR and CDR2 FQNEAQ (reference sequence). The CDR3 contains 12 residues. V lost 5 bases and J 5 bases, leaving 10 bases between the germline ends. The CDR3 sequence: CASSQTRDEQYF. In DNA form, the CDR3 reads TGTGCCAGCAGCCAAACGCGGGACGAGCAGTACTTC.

The chain combines TRBV9 with TRBJ2-5, with 10 bases matching TRBD2. Losses at the gene ends were 4 bases for V and 2 bases for J; bases not matched to a gene: 8. Per germline, CDR1 SGDLS and CDR2 YYNGEE. The CDR3 covers 16 residues. The CDR3 region is CASSPNSGGSQETQYF. CDR3 nucleotides: TGTGCCAGCAGCCCCAATAGCGGGGGGTCTCAAGAGACCCAGTACTTC.

The chain employs TRBV7-2 and TRBJ1-1; maybe TRBD1 (6 bases). CDR1 is SGHTA, CDR2 FQGNSA, per germline. The CDR3 runs 10 residues. The V gene lost 5 bases and the J gene lost 12 bases, with 10 bases spanning the gap. The CDR3 reads CASSRDTTFF. The CDR3 DNA follows: TGTGCCAGCAGCCGGGACACGACTTTCTTT.

The chain employs TRBV6-5 and TRBJ1-3; TRBD1 might be the D (5 bases). With 6 bases removed from V and 0 bases from J, the gap between germline ends came to 12 bases. Germline values: CDR1 MNHEY, CDR2 SVGAGI. The CDR3 is 15 residues long. CDR3 sequence reads: CASRPQVYSGNTIYF. The CDR3 DNA follows: TGTGCCAGCAGGCCACAGGTCTACTCTGGAAACACCATATATTTT.

V is TRBV5-6 and J is TRBJ1-1; D is uncertain. CDR1 SGHDT and CDR2 YYEEEE come from the germline V gene. The CDR3 extends over 15 amino acids. V was pared by 0 bases and J by 1 base, with 10 bases between. Here the CDR3 reads CASSLALGGNTEAFF. For the CDR3, the DNA is TGTGCCAGCAGCTTGGCTTTAGGCGGGAACACTGAAGCTTTCTTT.

The chain couples TRBV19 to TRBJ1-2; 9 bases line up with TRBD1. V gave up 9 bases and J gave up 1 base; unmatched junction bases: 9. The CDR3 contains 15 residues. CDR1 is LNHDA and CDR2 is SQIVND in the germline V gene (reference sequence). The CDR3 loop reads CASKQGQGFNYGYTF. The DNA of the CDR3 is TGTGCCAGCAAACAAGGACAGGGGTTTAACTATGGCTACACCTTC.

This chain links TRBV5-1 with TRBJ1-2; D perhaps matches TRBD1 (5 bases). V was pared by 0 bases and J by 6 bases, with 15 bases between. The CDR3 contains 15 residues. Per the germline V gene, CDR1 is SGHRS and CDR2 is YFSETQ. The CDR3 nucleotides are TGCGCCAGCAGCTTGGATGACAGAAGGGCGAATGGCTACACCTTC. Amino acids: CASSLDDRRANGYTF.

The chain uses TRBV11-2 and TRBJ2-5, with TRBD2 matching over 9 bases. Unmatched junction bases numbered 1, after V lost 1 base and J lost 1 base. This CDR3 has 15 residues. The germline V gene encodes CDR1 SGHAT and CDR2 FQNNGV. This chain's CDR3 is CASSLAAGGQETQYF. CDR3 coding DNA: TGTGCCAGCAGCTTAGCAGCGGGGGGCCAAGAGACCCAGTACTTC.

This clone came up a few times. This chain joins TRBV6-2 or TRBV6-3 and TRBJ1-1; a possible D gene is TRBD1 (5 bases). The CDR3 length is 13 residues. V lost 3 bases, J lost 5 bases, and 10 bases lay in between. Germline V gene data show CDR1 as MNHEY and CDR2 as SVGEGT. CDR3 nucleotides: TGTGCCAGCAGTTATCAGGGAAGGACTGAAGCTTTCTTT. It translates to CASSYQGRTEAFF.

This clone has a handful of counts. The chain combines TRBV4-3 with TRBJ2-5; a weak D match, TRBD2 (5 bases). Trimming removed 2 bases at V and 4 bases at J, with 14 bases between. This CDR3 comprises 15 residues. The germline gives CDR1 LGHNA, CDR2 YSLEER. CDR3 residues: CASSQTLEAGETQYF. As DNA, the CDR3 is TGCGCCAGCAGCCAAACACTGGAGGCGGGAGAGACCCAGTACTTC.

This chain links TRBV5-1 with TRBJ1-2; 7 nucleotides agree with TRBD1. The CDR3 length is 13 residues. Per the germline V gene, CDR1 is SGHRS and CDR2 is YFSETQ. V lost 3 bases, J lost 5 bases, and 4 bases stayed unmatched. The CDR3 reads CASSYTGEYGYTF. CDR3 bases: TGCGCCAGCAGCTATACAGGGGAATATGGCTACACCTTC.